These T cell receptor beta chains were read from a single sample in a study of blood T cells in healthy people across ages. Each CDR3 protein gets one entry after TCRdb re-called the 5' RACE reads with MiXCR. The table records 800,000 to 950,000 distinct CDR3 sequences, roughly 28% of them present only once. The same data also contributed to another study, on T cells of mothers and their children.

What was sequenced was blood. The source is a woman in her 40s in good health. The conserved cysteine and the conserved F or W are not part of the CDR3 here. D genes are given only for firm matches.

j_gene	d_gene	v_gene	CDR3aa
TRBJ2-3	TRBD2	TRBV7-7	ASSRGGIDTQY
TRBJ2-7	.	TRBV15	ATSPRQNPNEQY
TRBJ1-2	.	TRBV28	ASSKRGRDYYGYN
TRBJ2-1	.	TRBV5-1	ASSSYFEQF
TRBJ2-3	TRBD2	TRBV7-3	ASRLSGGTDTQY
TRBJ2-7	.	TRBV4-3	ASSQEFFRDTYEQY
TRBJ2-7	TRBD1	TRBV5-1	ASRSLTGPYEQY
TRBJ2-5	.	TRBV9	ASSVAPDRQETQY
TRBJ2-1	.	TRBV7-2	ASSLTRQGQGQF
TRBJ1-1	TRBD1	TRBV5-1	ASSLEDRAVNTEAF
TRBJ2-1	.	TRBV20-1	SAHHSLVANEQF
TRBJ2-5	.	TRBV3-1	ASSQVFNQETQY
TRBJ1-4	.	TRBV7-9	ASSLGDSPTVNEKLF
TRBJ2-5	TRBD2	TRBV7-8	ASSFGGAGQETQY
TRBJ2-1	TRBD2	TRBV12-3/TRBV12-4	ASSNSGGYNEQF
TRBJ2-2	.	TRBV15	ATTQGGLTGELF
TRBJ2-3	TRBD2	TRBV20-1	SATSGGAINTQY
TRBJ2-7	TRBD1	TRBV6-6	TGSYSRDRVYNEQY
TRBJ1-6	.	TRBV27	ASATKGGSGSPLH
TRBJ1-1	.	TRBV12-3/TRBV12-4	ASSLGGAAEAF
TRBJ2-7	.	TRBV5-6	ASSLDSSHEQY
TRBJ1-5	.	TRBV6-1	ASSEARRGVQPQH
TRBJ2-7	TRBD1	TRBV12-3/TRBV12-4	ASSLRSQGGSEQY
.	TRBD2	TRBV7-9	ASSLWTTSRGETQY
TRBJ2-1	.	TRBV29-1	SVERPNEQF
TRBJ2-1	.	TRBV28	ASTRAGRNYNEQF
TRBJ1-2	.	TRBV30	AWSVGGSYGYT
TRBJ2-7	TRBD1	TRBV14	ASSQDRLEQY
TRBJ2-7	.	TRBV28	ASSLQGRDYEQY
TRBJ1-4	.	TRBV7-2	ASSFVTGEKLF